These T cell receptor beta chains were read from a single sample in a study of response to subunit inactivated influenza vaccine. TCRdb reprocessed the RT-PCR reads via MiXCR and lists one record per CDR3 protein. There are approximately 700,000 distinct CDR3 sequences in the sample; roughly 14% occur only once, and around 6.5% lies in the top ten. This specimen consisted of PBMCs from blood, obtained about 14 days before vaccination. These receptor sequences come from a man aged 50-60 years who received an inactivated influenza vaccine. Both conserved end residues are part of each CDR3. The D gene is left open where the match is weak. The size field is filled for only some rows; it gives once, few, many or a size class.

CDR3 length	V gene	J gene	D gene	clone size	CDR3 protein	CDR3 DNA
12	TRBV7-2	TRBJ2-7	.	.	CASSPDIHEQYF	TGTGCCAGCAGCCCGGACATCCACGAGCAGTACTTC
14	TRBV2	TRBJ2-7	.	many	CASSDDLGFNEQYF	TGTGCCAGCAGTGATGATCTGGGTTTCAACGAGCAGTACTTC
12	TRBV5-6	TRBJ2-3	.	.	CASTWGADTQYF	TGTGCCAGCACTTGGGGAGCAGATACGCAGTATTTT
16	TRBV9	TRBJ2-3	.	.	CASSTRGVPLTDTQYF	TGTGCCAGCAGCACCCGAGGGGTCCCGCTTACAGATACGCAGTATTTT
16	TRBV12-3/TRBV12-4	TRBJ2-2	.	.	CASSLGSQTMGGELFF	TGTGCCAGCAGTTTAGGGTCCCAAACGATGGGCGGGGAGCTGTTTTTT
15	TRBV7-2	TRBJ2-5	.	few	CASSLESQGVETQYF	TGTGCCAGCAGCTTAGAGTCTCAGGGAGTAGAGACCCAGTACTTC
14	TRBV6-1	TRBJ2-5	.	.	CASSEGSLWETQYF	TGTGCCAGCAGTGAAGGGTCCCTCTGGGAGACCCAGTACTTC
13	TRBV30	TRBJ1-1	TRBD1	.	CAWTFDRDTEAFF	TGTGCCTGGACTTTCGACAGGGACACTGAAGCTTTCTTT
15	TRBV7-9	TRBJ1-1	TRBD1	few	CASSLSTGGVTEAFF	TGTGCCAGCAGCTTATCGACAGGGGGAGTAACTGAAGCTTTCTTT
14	TRBV12-3/TRBV12-4	TRBJ1-5	TRBD1	.	CASSGDRVFQPQHF	TGTGCCAGCAGTGGGGACAGGGTTTTCCAGCCCCAGCATTTT
17	TRBV11-2	TRBJ2-1	.	few	CASSLEGHMISYNEQFF	TGTGCCAGCAGCTTAGAAGGACATATGATATCCTACAATGAGCAGTTCTTC
12	TRBV20-1	TRBJ2-7	.	few	CSASNFLDEQYF	TGCAGTGCTAGTAACTTCTTGGACGAGCAGTACTTC
15	TRBV19	TRBJ2-1	.	.	CASSRAASYVNEQFF	TGTGCCAGTAGTAGGGCTGCCTCCTACGTCAATGAGCAGTTCTTC
14	TRBV7-9	TRBJ2-7	.	.	CASSSGSHLAEQYF	TGTGCCAGCAGCTCCGGGAGTCATCTCGCCGAGCAGTACTTC
14	TRBV7-3	TRBJ2-2	.	many	CASSSVSGPGELFF	TGTGCCAGCAGCTCCGTATCAGGGCCCGGGGAGCTGTTTTTT
14	TRBV6-2/TRBV6-3	TRBJ2-2	.	.	CASSQGLTRGELFF	TGTGCCAGCAGTCAAGGTTTAACCCGCGGGGAGCTGTTTTTT
16	TRBV3-1	TRBJ2-3	.	few	CASSQDIGHNTDTQYF	TGTGCCAGCAGCCAAGATATAGGACATAACACAGATACGCAGTATTTT
13	TRBV29-1	TRBJ2-7	.	few	CSVDTGTTYEQYF	TGCAGCGTTGATACCGGAACCACCTACGAGCAGTACTTC
14	TRBV10-3	TRBJ2-7	.	.	CAISPLLSGYEQYF	TGTGCCATCAGTCCCCTCTTGTCGGGCTACGAGCAGTACTTC
12	TRBV20-1	TRBJ2-7	.	few	CSAFFEGPEQYF	TGCAGTGCCTTCTTCGAGGGGCCCGAGCAGTACTTC
15	TRBV7-2	TRBJ2-7	TRBD1	.	CASSLALYRGHEQYF	TGTGCCAGCAGCTTAGCGCTGTACAGGGGCCACGAGCAGTACTTC
14	TRBV20-1	TRBJ2-3	TRBD2	.	CSAAGTSGADTQYF	TGCAGTGCTGCCGGGACTAGCGGCGCAGATACGCAGTATTTT
17	TRBV3-1	TRBJ2-5	.	few	CASSQVASRLLGETQYF	TGTGCCAGCAGCCAAGTGGCCAGCCGTCTGTTGGGTGAGACCCAGTACTTC
12	TRBV3-1	TRBJ2-7	.	few	CASSQRDSGQYF	TGTGCCAGCAGCCAAAGGGACTCCGGGCAGTACTTC
16	TRBV19	TRBJ2-3	TRBD2	.	CASTRTSGGSPDTQYF	TGTGCCAGTACGAGGACTAGCGGGGGGTCTCCGGATACGCAGTATTTT
17	TRBV20-1	TRBJ1-5	.	.	CSARFPRGRMDNQPQHF	TGCAGTGCTAGGTTTCCGAGGGGGAGAATGGACAATCAGCCCCAGCATTTT
14	TRBV4-1	TRBJ2-3	.	.	CASSQDLRTDTQYF	TGCGCCAGCAGCCAAGATCTCCGCACAGATACGCAGTATTTT
15	TRBV20-1	TRBJ2-1	TRBD2	.	CSAREMEWEGNEQFF	TGCAGTGCTAGAGAGATGGAGTGGGAGGGGAATGAGCAGTTCTTC
15	TRBV7-3	TRBJ1-1	TRBD1	.	CASGLSGGVNTEAFF	TGTGCCAGCGGCTTATCAGGGGGAGTGAACACTGAAGCTTTCTTT
15	TRBV3-1	TRBJ2-1	TRBD2	few	CASSPTSGGFNEQFF	TGTGCCAGCAGCCCTACTAGCGGGGGGTTCAATGAGCAGTTCTTC
18	TRBV20-1	TRBJ2-1	.	.	CSASGEHLAGTSFGEQFF	TGCAGTGCTAGTGGGGAGCACCTTGCGGGAACTAGTTTTGGTGAGCAGTTCTTC
14	TRBV24-1	TRBJ2-7	TRBD1	few	CATSSGTDRYEQYF	TGTGCCACCAGTTCCGGGACAGACCGTTACGAGCAGTACTTC
15	TRBV27	TRBJ1-2	.	few	CASSLFSGANYGYTF	TGTGCCAGCAGTTTATTCTCAGGCGCTAACTATGGCTACACCTTC
16	TRBV11-2	TRBJ2-2	TRBD1	.	CASRPTGQRNTEELFF	TGTGCCAGCAGGCCCACGGGACAGAGGAACACCGAGGAGCTGTTTTTT
14	TRBV6-2/TRBV6-3	TRBJ2-5	.	.	CASTSTQDQETQYF	TGTGCCAGCACCTCGACGCAGGACCAAGAGACCCAGTACTTC
14	TRBV24-1	TRBJ2-3	TRBD2	few	CATSRAGGTDTQYF	TGTGCCACCTCCCGAGCGGGGGGCACAGATACGCAGTATTTT
14	TRBV19	TRBJ1-2	TRBD1	.	CASSAGQGGYGYTF	TGTGCCAGTAGTGCCGGACAGGGGGGCTATGGCTACACCTTC
15	TRBV28	TRBJ2-7	TRBD1	few	CARVFRTGYSYEQYF	TGTGCCAGGGTCTTTAGGACAGGGTACTCCTACGAGCAGTACTTC
17	TRBV5-1	TRBJ2-6	.	many	CASSSRTTSWGANVLTF	TGCGCCAGCAGCTCCCGGACGACGAGCTGGGGGGCCAACGTCCTGACTTTC
13	TRBV30	TRBJ1-5	.	few	CAWSGTSNQPQHF	TGTGCCTGGAGCGGGACAAGCAATCAGCCCCAGCATTTT
13	TRBV14	TRBJ1-5	.	few	CASSRSYWQPQHF	TGTGCCAGCAGCCGGTCGTACTGGCAGCCCCAGCATTTT
14	TRBV7-2	TRBJ1-1	TRBD1	.	CASSLPLDRSWAFF	TGTGCCAGCAGCTTACCCCTGGACAGGTCTTGGGCTTTCTTT
15	TRBV20-1	TRBJ2-3	TRBD2	few	CSARVASGPTDTQYF	TGCAGTGCTAGGGTGGCTAGCGGGCCCACAGATACGCAGTATTTT
13	TRBV5-8	TRBJ2-7	.	.	CAISSGVSYEQYF	TGTGCCATCAGCTCCGGCGTTAGCTACGAGCAGTACTTC